This T cell receptor beta chain is from a study of cytomegalovirus exposure and HLA in healthy donors. Study-wide points: As a later analysis showed, a missense DCLRE1C variant was linked to trimming of TCR beta V- and J-genes.

About this clone itself: Its antigen is as yet unknown.

V was trimmed by 7 bases and J by 7 bases, leaving 14 bases between them. Looked up from germline, CDR1 is MDHEN and CDR2 is SYDVKM. CDR3 length equals 13 residues. Amplification used 60 Vbeta primers and 13 Jbeta primers. The method was immunoSEQ multiplex PCR; TCRdb's version includes in-frame clones alone and lacks a portion of them. This sample carries about 100,000 clones, 55% to 80% of them seen once, and the ten largest clones take under 4.5%. The genes are TRBV28 and TRBJ1-5; the D is unclear. The clonotype originates from a man aged 40-50 years in good health and CMV-seronegative. Sequencing input: PBMCs. This chain's CDR3 is CASILSEGQPQHF. The CDR3 DNA reads TGTGCCAGCATCCTGAGCGAGGGCCAGCCCCAGCATTTT.